These T cell receptor beta chains were read from a single sample in a study of shared clonotypes between healthy human individuals. Generated by immunoSEQ multiplex PCR, the TCRdb table keeps only in-frame clones and is missing some. The sample holds some 1.5 million clones, over 95% seen once. Material: naive CD4+ T cells sorted from blood. Receptor source: a man aged 25 to 40 in good health. The CDR3 runs from the conserved cysteine through the conserved F or W. The D gene is left open where the match is weak. Size values are once, few and many counts, or a class for expanded clones, and some rows have none.

once,-,TRBV2,14,TRBJ1-3,TGTGCCAGCAGTGAACAGGGTCCTGGAAACACCATATATTTT,CASSEQGPGNTIYF
-,-,TRBV15,13,TRBJ2-3,TGTGCCACCCAGGGGGAGGTGAGAGATACGCAGTATTTT,CATQGEVRDTQYF
-,TRBD2,TRBV19,15,TRBJ2-7,TGTGCCAGTAGTCCAATTGGGGAGGGCCCCTACGAGCAGTACTTC,CASSPIGEGPYEQYF
-,-,TRBV28,14,TRBJ2-7,TGTGCCAGCAGTTTATTGGCAGGTCACTACGAGCAGTACTTC,CASSLLAGHYEQYF
-,-,TRBV7-9,15,TRBJ1-4,TGTGCCAGCAGCTTTTTGGGAGGCCGGGAGGAAAAACTGTTTTTT,CASSFLGGREEKLFF
-,TRBD1,TRBV14,15,TRBJ1-3,TGTGCCAGCAGACCATCAGGGGGGTCTGGAAACACCATATATTTT,CASRPSGGSGNTIYF
-,TRBD1,TRBV7-2,15,TRBJ1-3,TGTGCCAGCAGCCCCGACAGGGGAGCTGGAAACACCATATATTTT,CASSPDRGAGNTIYF
-,TRBD2,TRBV10-1,16,TRBJ2-3,TGCGCCAGCAGTGAGTACGGCGGGAGGCGCACAGATACGCAGTATTTT,CASSEYGGRRTDTQYF
once,TRBD2,TRBV29-1,13,TRBJ2-2,TGCAGCGTTAATCCGGGGGGACCCGGGGAGCTGTTTTTT,CSVNPGGPGELFF
-,-,TRBV7-2,14,TRBJ2-3,TGTGCCAGCAGCTTAATGCGGGTCACAGATACGCAGTATTTT,CASSLMRVTDTQYF
-,-,TRBV5-1,15,TRBJ2-5,TGCGCCAGCAGCTTGGAGGGCAGAGGAACGGTCCGCGAGTACTTC,CASSLEGRGTVREYF
-,-,TRBV7-2,11,TRBJ2-7,TGTGCCAGCAGCTTAAGTGGCGAGCAGTACTTC,CASSLSGEQYF
once,TRBD2,TRBV29-1,13,TRBJ2-1,TGCAGCGCTAGCGGGACCTCCTACAATGAGCAGTTCTTC,CSASGTSYNEQFF
-,-,TRBV4-3,15,TRBJ2-7,TGCGCCAGCAGCCAAAGGCCGGACGCGGCCTACGAGCAGTACTTC,CASSQRPDAAYEQYF
-,-,TRBV9,13,TRBJ1-1,TGTGCCAGCAGCGTCCAAATGAACACTGAAGCTTTCTTT,CASSVQMNTEAFF
-,-,TRBV11-3,13,TRBJ2-7,TGTGCCAGCAGCTTAGATGGGAGAGGTGAGCAGTACTTC,CASSLDGRGEQYF
-,-,TRBV10-3,14,TRBJ2-1,TGTGCCATCAGCGTACAAGGCCCGGACAATGAGCAGTTCTTC,CAISVQGPDNEQFF
-,TRBD2,TRBV7-2,16,TRBJ2-3,TGTGCCAGCAGCCTCCGTAGCGGGAGCGGCACAGATACGCAGTATTTT,CASSLRSGSGTDTQYF
-,TRBD2,TRBV2,10,TRBJ2-7,TGTGCCAGCGGGGGGGGAGAGCAGTACTTC,CASGGGEQYF
-,TRBD1,TRBV5-1,18,TRBJ1-5,TGCGCCAGCAGCCAGGGACAGGGGTTCGGATATAGCAATCAGCCCCAGCATTTT,CASSQGQGFGYSNQPQHF
-,-,TRBV27,16,TRBJ1-2,TGTGCCAGCAGCCTTCGGGTCGGGCCTATGTATTATGGCTACACCTTC,CASSLRVGPMYYGYTF
-,-,TRBV4-3,14,TRBJ2-7,TGCGCCAGCAGCCAAGATCGGAGCCACCGGGAGCAGTACTTC,CASSQDRSHREQYF
-,-,TRBV5-1,15,TRBJ2-7,TGCGCCAGCAGCTTGGCGCTGTCGCTTACCTACGAGCAGTACTTC,CASSLALSLTYEQYF
once,-,TRBV21-1,14,TRBJ1-1,TGTGCCAGCAGCAATATTGGGGAAAACACTGAAGCTTTCTTT,CASSNIGENTEAFF
-,TRBD1,TRBV7-8,17,TRBJ2-4,TGTGCCAGCAGCTTAATAAGGGGGCCTCAAGCCAAAAACATTCAGTACTTC,CASSLIRGPQAKNIQYF
-,TRBD2,TRBV5-1,16,TRBJ2-1,TGCGCCAGCAGCTCCTTGACTAGCGGAGGTGAATATGAGCAGTTCTTC,CASSSLTSGGEYEQFF
-,-,TRBV11-1,14,TRBJ2-5,TGTGCCAGCAGCTTAGAAAGAGATCACTGGACCCAGTACTTC,CASSLERDHWTQYF
-,-,TRBV4-1,15,TRBJ2-1,TGCGCCAGCAGCCAAGTCTATCCTAGCGCCAATGAGCAGTTCTTC,CASSQVYPSANEQFF
-,-,TRBV9,15,TRBJ2-2,TGTGCCAGCAGCGTAGCGCCCGCGGGGACCGGGGAGCTGTTTTTT,CASSVAPAGTGELFF
-,-,TRBV18,17,TRBJ2-7,TGTGCCAGCTCACCCCCCAGGGGGAGCGGGGGTTCCGACGAGCAGTACTTC,CASSPPRGSGGSDEQYF
-,TRBD1,TRBV5-5,16,TRBJ1-5,TGTGCCAGCAGCTTGTGGGGGACAGATAGCAATCAGCCCCAGCATTTT,CASSLWGTDSNQPQHF
-,-,TRBV5-4,18,TRBJ2-1,TGTGCCAGCCCCCCGCAGGGAAGACTCTTACAACTGTACAATGAGCAGTTCTTC,CASPPQGRLLQLYNEQFF
-,-,TRBV28,12,TRBJ1-5,TGTGCAACTGTCGTGGGCAATCAGCCCCAGCATTTT,CATVVGNQPQHF
-,-,TRBV7-8,14,TRBJ2-4,TGTGCCAGCAGCTTATTAACTAGCTTTGGCATTCAGTACTTC,CASSLLTSFGIQYF
-,-,TRBV7-2,14,TRBJ2-5,TGTGCCAGCAGCGCTCGGACTATGGGAGAGACCCAGTACTTC,CASSARTMGETQYF
once,-,TRBV5-1,14,TRBJ2-7,TGCGCCAGCAGCCCGGAGTGGGGTTTCTACGAGCAGTACTTC,CASSPEWGFYEQYF
-,TRBD1,TRBV28,13,TRBJ2-3,TGTGCCAGCAGTTTGAACAGGGGAGATACGCAGTATTTT,CASSLNRGDTQYF
-,-,TRBV28,15,TRBJ1-2,TGTGCCACCTTCCCCCAGGGCTTTTTCCAGTATGGCTACACCTTC,CATFPQGFFQYGYTF
-,-,TRBV2,12,TRBJ2-7,TGTGCCAGCATAGACTTTTCCTACGAGCAGTACTTC,CASIDFSYEQYF
-,-,TRBV11-3,15,TRBJ2-1,TGTGCCAGCAGTCCCCCCGGGACTGTCACCAATGAGCAGTTCTTC,CASSPPGTVTNEQFF
-,-,TRBV9,15,TRBJ2-2,TGTGCCAGCAGCGTAGCCCCCGGGAACACCGGGGAGCTGTTTTTT,CASSVAPGNTGELFF
-,TRBD2,TRBV11-2,17,TRBJ2-2,TGTGCCAGCAGCAGGGGACTAGCGGGAGGAGTCACCGGGGAGCTGTTTTTT,CASSRGLAGGVTGELFF
-,-,TRBV9,12,TRBJ2-1,TGTGCCAGCAGCGTAGGGAGGGGAGAGCAGTTCTTC,CASSVGRGEQFF
-,TRBD2,TRBV5-6,16,TRBJ2-5,TGTGCCAGCAGCTTGGATCGCGGGAGAATAGGCGAGACCCAGTACTTC,CASSLDRGRIGETQYF
-,TRBD1,TRBV5-6,15,TRBJ1-4,TGTGCCAGCAGCATACAAGGACAGGGTAAAGAAAAACTGTTTTTT,CASSIQGQGKEKLFF
-,-,TRBV15,16,TRBJ1-2,TGTGCCACCAGCAGAGTATCGGCGGGGGCGCGTTATGGCTACACCTTC,CATSRVSAGARYGYTF
-,-,TRBV7-2,13,TRBJ2-5,TGTGCCAGCAGCTCGGGGCGAGGGGGGACCCAGTACTTC,CASSSGRGGTQYF
-,TRBD1,TRBV7-6,13,TRBJ1-1,TGTGCCAGCAGCATTAGACAGGGGCGGGAAGCTTTCTTT,CASSIRQGREAFF
-,-,TRBV5-1,17,TRBJ2-1,TGCGCCAGCAGCTTGGCCTCTGGACTCCCCCCAGGCAATGAGCAGTTCTTC,CASSLASGLPPGNEQFF
once,TRBD1,TRBV7-6,16,TRBJ2-5,TGTGCCAGCAGCCCCATAGAGACAGGGGTCCAAGAGACCCAGTACTTC,CASSPIETGVQETQYF
-,-,TRBV2,15,TRBJ2-5,TGTGCCAGCAAGACAAGGCCCATAGGCCAAGAGACCCAGTACTTC,CASKTRPIGQETQYF
-,-,TRBV30,11,TRBJ1-5,TGTGCCTGGAGTGACCAACAGCCCCAGCATTTT,CAWSDQQPQHF
-,-,TRBV10-3,15,TRBJ1-3,TGTGCCATCAGTGATCAAGTATTGGCTGGAAACACCATATATTTT,CAISDQVLAGNTIYF
-,-,TRBV28,13,TRBJ2-7,TGTGCCAGCATAGGGCGGGGCCTCTACGAGCAGTACTTC,CASIGRGLYEQYF
-,TRBD1,TRBV28,20,TRBJ2-6,TGTGCCAGCAGTTTAATCATAAACCCGGACAGGTCGGCGGGGGCCAACGTCCTGACTTTC,CASSLIINPDRSAGANVLTF
-,TRBD1,TRBV2,14,TRBJ2-7,TGTGCCAGCAGTGACCGGGACAGGGGCGACGAGCAGTACTTC,CASSDRDRGDEQYF
-,TRBD1,TRBV7-9,18,TRBJ1-1,TGTGCCAGCAGCTTAGCTTCGACAGGGGTCGGACTGAACACTGAAGCTTTCTTT,CASSLASTGVGLNTEAFF
-,-,TRBV10-3,14,TRBJ1-2,TGTGCCATCAGTGAGCCGGGGCTGAACTATGGCTACACCTTC,CAISEPGLNYGYTF
-,-,TRBV5-1,14,TRBJ1-1,TGCGCCAGCAGCTTGGTGCCACCCAACACTGAAGCTTTCTTT,CASSLVPPNTEAFF